This entry concerns a single TCR beta chain. Antigen: not known. The CDR3 totals 11 residues. The V gene's germline CDR1 is SQVTM and CDR2 ANQGSEA. V shed 7 bases and J shed 4 bases, with 10 bases lying between them. These data are taken from a study of CD8+CD57+ T cells in acquired aplastic anemia. The study profiled TCR beta VDJ and CDR3 using genomic DNA as template. TCRdb ran MiXCR on the reads and lists one entry per CDR3 protein. The top ten hold 7% to 9% of the sample, which has 250,000 to 300,000 distinct CDR3 sequences, 45% to 70% seen once. Study-wide findings and caveats: Any difference that existed in CD8+ Simpson's diversity between patients and controls was not significant. The study identified under 30 CD8+ CDR3 sequences shared by patients and controls.

The sequence was collected from a human donor with severe aplastic anemia or a healthy control (not recorded which). Sequenced material: sorted CD4+, CD8+, or CD8+CD57+ T cells (not recorded which) from PBMCs. The chain uses TRBV29-1 and TRBJ1-2; D remains ambiguous. The CDR3 reads CSALGLYGYTF. The CDR3, as DNA: TGCAGCGCCTTAGGCCTCTATGGCTACACCTTC.